Following are 21 T cell receptor beta chains from one sample sequenced in a study of T-cell memory formation after mild COVID-19. TCRdb recomputed calls from the 5' RACE reads with MiXCR, one row per CDR3 protein. Found here are 350,000 to 450,000 distinct CDR3 sequences, 25% to 30% of them singletons; the top ten hold about 13%. The sequencing input was PBMCs or a T cell subset sorted from them (not recorded which). The receptor source for this set is an adult woman who had mild COVID-19 (a few samples of this study predate the infection). Cell type and time point are not known.

In this sample, this clonotype turned up once. The rearrangement uses TRBV6-2 or TRBV6-3 and TRBJ1-1; D is possibly TRBD1 (6 bases). Germline CDR1 reads MNHEY; CDR2 reads SVGEGT. The V gene lost 4 bases and the J gene lost 4 bases, with 13 bases spanning the gap. The CDR3 has 14 residues. The CDR3 DNA sequence: TGTGCCAGCAGTTCGATAGGGACATCCACTGAAGCTTTCTTT. Its protein is CASSSIGTSTEAFF.

The genes are TRBV12-3 or TRBV12-4 and TRBJ2-1, with D perhaps matching TRBD2 (5 bases). CDR3 size: 12 residues. With 5 bases removed from V and 8 bases from J, the gap between germline ends came to 10 bases. CDR3 nucleotide sequence: TGTGCCAGCAGTCCAACTAGACATGAGCAGTTCTTC. Its translation: CASSPTRHEQFF.

The rearrangement links TRBV7-9 to TRBJ2-3; the D gene could be TRBD1 or TRBD2 (5 bases each). The CDR3 totals 13 residues. Germline-derived CDR1 and CDR2 are SEHNR and FQNEAQ (reference sequence). V gave up 8 bases and J gave up 2 bases, with 11 bases separating them. The CDR3 loop is CASRDRYTDTQYF. The CDR3 DNA follows: TGTGCCAGCCGGGACCGATACACAGATACGCAGTATTTT.

This clonotype was counted a few times. The rearrangement joins TRBV11-2 to TRBJ2-7; TRBD1 is a possible D gene (6 bases). Per germline, CDR1 SGHAT and CDR2 FQNNGV. V gave up 10 bases and J gave up 6 bases, with 13 bases separating them. There are 11 residues in the CDR3. The CDR3 spells CAILAGVEQYF. The DNA for the CDR3 is TGTGCCATCCTGGCAGGGGTCGAGCAGTACTTC. Variable domain in full (rest from reference TRBV11-2 and TRBJ2-7): EAGVAQSPRYKIIEKRQSVAFWCNPISGHATLYWYQQILGQGPKLLIQFQNNGVVDDSQLPKDRFSAERLKGVDSTLKIQPAKLEDSAVYLCAILAGVEQYFGPGTRLTVT.

This chain uses TRBV12-3 or TRBV12-4 with TRBJ1-1, with D tentatively TRBD1 (5 bases). The CDR3 length is 18 residues. The V end was cut by 6 bases, the J end by 5 bases, with 28 bases between. CDR3 sequence: CASRAPGRPNIIGTEAFF. The CDR3 nucleotides read TGTGCCAGCAGAGCCCCGGGACGCCCGAACATTATAGGGACTGAAGCTTTCTTT.

This sequence joins TRBV7-9 and TRBJ2-7, with 7 bases fitting TRBD1. The CDR3 spans 13 residues. CDR1 and CDR2 (germline): SEHNR, FQNEAQ (reference sequence). Trimming at V came to 7 bases and at J to 6 bases, leaving 9 bases not matched to a gene. The CDR3: CASTQTGPTEQYF. CDR3 coding DNA: TGTGCCAGCACCCAGACAGGGCCCACCGAGCAGTACTTC.

V usage is TRBV5-1 and J usage is TRBJ1-1, with D uncertain. Germline lookup yields CDR1 SGHRS and CDR2 YFSETQ. This CDR3 region has 15 residues. V was pared by 0 bases and J by 1 base, with 10 bases between. The CDR3 bases are TGCGCCAGCAGCTTGGCCTCGGGCGGGAACACTGAAGCTTTCTTT. It translates to CASSLASGGNTEAFF.

V gene TRBV6-2 or TRBV6-3 combines with J gene TRBJ1-1; no clear D. Germline V CDR1 and CDR2: MNHEY, SVGEGT. Trimming removed 2 bases from V and 10 bases from J, with 17 bases in between. This CDR3 has 14 amino acids. The CDR3 sequence: CASSYVGSRGGAFF. The CDR3, as DNA: TGTGCCAGCAGTTACGTGGGCAGCCGAGGAGGAGCTTTCTTT.

The rearrangement uses TRBV7-2 and TRBJ1-3, with D hard to call. This CDR3 region has 15 residues. Trimming removed 4 bases from V and 0 bases from J, with 10 bases in between. CDR1 SGHTA and CDR2 FQGNSA come from the germline V gene. As DNA, the CDR3 is TGTGCCAGCAGCTCCCGGACCACCTCTGGAAACACCATATATTTT. It codes for CASSSRTTSGNTIYF.

CDR3 in DNA: TGTGCCAGCACCCTGACAGGTGTAGTCGAAGCTTTCTTT. Encoded protein: CASTLTGVVEAFF. The rearrangement joins TRBV7-2 to TRBJ1-1, with D possibly being TRBD1 (6 bases). This CDR3 has 13 residues. Trimming removed 7 bases from V and 8 bases from J, with 17 bases in between. Looked up from germline, CDR1 is SGHTA and CDR2 is FQGNSA.

This clonotype was seen repeatedly, ten times or more. Relative to the germline gene, one junction end is altered; a read error may explain this. The chain is built from TRBV12-3 or TRBV12-4 and TRBJ2-3; D ambiguous. This CDR3 contains 14 residues. This CDR3 is CASRLGAFTDTQYF. CDR3 DNA sequence: TGTGCCAGCAGGTTAGGAGCTTTCACAGATACGCAGTATTTT.

In this sample, this clonotype turned up many times. The genes are TRBV12-3 or TRBV12-4 and TRBJ2-1; TRBD2 is a possible D gene (6 bases). The germline V and J ends were trimmed by 1 base and 6 bases, with 13 bases remaining between them. CDR3 length: 15 amino acids. The CDR3 loop is CASSLGGEGFNEQFF. DNA of the CDR3: TGTGCCAGCAGTTTAGGGGGGGAAGGCTTCAATGAGCAGTTCTTC.

This clonotype was counted a few times. The chain carries TRBV6-6 and TRBJ2-1; maybe TRBD2 (6 bases). The germline CDR1 and CDR2 sequences are MNHNY and SVGAGI (reference sequence). Trimming stripped 7 bases from V and 4 bases from J, with 14 bases between. The CDR3 totals 14 residues. CDR3 coding DNA: TGTGCCAGCACAAAAGGGACTGAGTACAATGAGCAGTTCTTC. The encoded protein is CASTKGTEYNEQFF.

This clonotype was counted only a few times. The chain is built from TRBV5-1 and TRBJ2-1, with TRBD1 matching over 7 bases. J lost 8 bases, V lost 0 bases, and 5 bases had no gene match. This CDR3 is built from 14 residues. Germline V CDR1 and CDR2: SGHRS, YFSETQ. The CDR3 loop is CASSLGQGGDEQFF. CDR3 DNA: TGCGCCAGCAGCTTGGGACAGGGCGGCGATGAGCAGTTCTTC.

The genes are TRBV20-1 and TRBJ1-5; 8 positions agree with TRBD1. V shed 3 bases, J shed 0 bases, and the junction held 1 base outside the gene matches. Germline V CDR1 and CDR2: DFQATT, SNEGSKA (reference sequence). The CDR3 loop spans 14 amino acids. The CDR3 nucleotides are TGCAGTGCTAGCGACAGGGGTAGCAATCAGCCCCAGCATTTT. Protein sequence: CSASDRGSNQPQHF.

This clonotype came up a few times. The J gene is TRBJ1-3, the V gene TRBV29-1; the D is unclear. The CDR3 is 14 amino acids. In germline, CDR1 is SQVTM, CDR2 ANQGSEA. Trimming shortened V by 6 bases and J by 4 bases, and 16 bases separated the two germline ends. Here the CDR3 DNA reads TGCAGCGTACTTACGGTAGATACGGGAAACACCATATATTTT. Its translation is CSVLTVDTGNTIYF.

The sample holds a few counts of this clonotype. The gene calls are TRBV21-1 and TRBJ2-5; the DNA was not compared with TRBD1, the D call given in the table. TRBV21-1 is deemed a pseudogene. The CDR3 length is 17 residues. Written as DNA, the CDR3 is TGTGCCAGCAGCAAAGGGGTAGACAGGGGGCATGAAGAGACCCAGTACTTC. Translation gives CASSKGVDRGHEETQYF.

This clonotype was counted many times. As DNA, the CDR3 is TGTGCCAGCAGCTTACTGGGCCCTAGCGGAAGGAATGAGCAGTTCTTC. Protein product: CASSLLGPSGRNEQFF. The gene calls are TRBV7-2 and TRBJ2-1, with 7 bases aligning to TRBD2. With 2 bases clipped from V and 7 bases from J, the junction kept 11 bases outside the gene matches. The CDR3 totals 16 residues. Germline assignment: CDR1 SGHTA and CDR2 FQGNSA.

This chain connects TRBV5-1 to TRBJ1-1; TRBD1 might be the D (6 bases). Germline CDR1 and CDR2: SGHRS and YFSETQ. V was trimmed by 5 bases and J by 2 bases, leaving 13 bases between them. This CDR3 comprises 14 residues. CDR3 coding DNA: TGCGCCAGCAGTAAACAGGGCCTAAACACTGAAGCTTTCTTT. Translation gives CASSKQGLNTEAFF.

This clonotype was detected only a few times. The rearrangement uses TRBV7-8 and TRBJ1-1; D might be TRBD1 (5 bases). In germline, CDR1 is SGHVS, CDR2 FQNEAQ. The CDR3 is 15 amino acids. Between the trimmed V and J ends, which lost 0 bases and 1 base, there was a span of 9 bases. The CDR3 coding sequence is TGTGCCAGCAGCTTAGCAAGTGGGGCGAACACTGAAGCTTTCTTT. This gives the protein CASSLASGANTEAFF.

The rearrangement joins TRBV19 to TRBJ1-5; the D is unclear. Trimming removed 6 bases at V and 4 bases at J, with 16 bases between. Germline assignment: CDR1 LNHDA and CDR2 SQIVND (reference sequence). The CDR3 consists of 15 residues. The CDR3 DNA reads TGTGCCAGTAGAGGAGTTTCATCGGGTAATCAGCCCCAGCATTTT. It codes for CASRGVSSGNQPQHF.